Below, 6 T cell receptor beta chains from the same sample are listed, as sequenced in a study of ipilimumab plus nivolumab after autologous stem cell transplantation. Clones were sequenced by immunoSEQ multiplex PCR, and TCRdb holds only the in-frame ones, with some missing. The profile shows fewer than 85,000 clones, 83% of them singletons. Sample: PBMCs, taken in a trial of ipilimumab plus nivolumab as post-transplant consolidation. Every receptor here comes from a male donor with diffuse large B-cell lymphoma.

This chain connects TRBV27 to TRBJ1-2; maybe TRBD1 (5 bases). This CDR3 contains 14 residues. CDR1 and CDR2 from the germline V gene are MNHEY and SMNVEV (reference sequence). V was clipped by 3 bases and J by 2 bases, with 10 bases between them. DNA for the CDR3: TGTGCCAGCAGTTTTGGGGGGAGGAACTATGGCTACACCTTC. Translated, it gives CASSFGGRNYGYTF.

CDR3 coding DNA: TGTGCCAGCAGCTTGAAAGGGGGTAGTATGAACACTGAAGCTTTCTTT. Translated: CASSLKGGSMNTEAFF. The chain carries TRBV5-6 and TRBJ1-1; weak D call: TRBD1 (6 bases). Trimming left V 1 base short and J 0 bases short, with 13 bases between. Germline values: CDR1 SGHDT, CDR2 YYEEEE. This CDR3 region has 16 residues. Full variable domain (remainder filled in from reference TRBV5-6 and TRBJ1-1): DAGVTQSPTHLIKTRGQQVTLRCSPKSGHDTVSWYQQALGQGPQFIFQYYEEEERQRGNFPDRFSGHQFPNYSSELNVNALLLGDSALYLCASSLKGGSMNTEAFFGQGTRLTVV.

V gene TRBV11-1 combines with J gene TRBJ2-3, with D possibly TRBD2 on 5 matching bases. The CDR3 contains 13 residues. The V gene lost 4 bases and the J gene lost 0 bases, with 5 bases spanning the gap. CDR1 is SGHAT and CDR2 is FQDESV in the germline V gene (reference sequence). The CDR3 sequence: CASSWTSTDTQYF. DNA for the CDR3: TGTGCCAGCAGCTGGACTAGCACAGATACGCAGTATTTT.

The chain uses TRBV15 and TRBJ1-2; D not resolved. CDR3 length: 13 amino acids. Germline lookup yields CDR1 LNHNV and CDR2 YYDKDF (reference sequence). V dropped 1 base and J dropped 4 bases, with 7 bases sitting between them. The CDR3 region has the DNA TGTGCCACCAGCAGAGGGGCGCTCTATGGCTACACCTTC. Translated, it gives CATSRGALYGYTF.

This sequence joins TRBV7-9 and TRBJ2-3; 10 bases agree with TRBD1. Trimming removed 3 bases from V and 4 bases from J; junction bases left unmatched: 4. Per the germline V gene, CDR1 is SEHNR and CDR2 is FQNEAQ (reference sequence). The CDR3 covers 15 residues. The DNA for the CDR3 is TGTGCCAGCAGCTTGGGGGGGACAGGGGCAGATACGCAGTATTTT. This codes for CASSLGGTGADTQYF.

V is TRBV28 and J is TRBJ2-5; weak D call: TRBD2 (6 bases). Matching the DNA end better, TRBJ2-7 makes the J call doubtful. The germline CDR1 and CDR2 sequences are MDHEN and SYDVKM. The CDR3 is 11 residues long. CDR3 nucleotides: TGTGCCAGCACGGGGAGGACCGAGCAGTACTTC. Amino acid sequence: CASTGRTEQYF.